A selection of T cell receptor beta chains follows, all from one sample in a study of T cell responses to AZD1222 COVID-19 vaccine. The assay was immunoSEQ multiplex PCR, and TCRdb's table has in-frame clones only and misses some. The table includes about 150,000 clones, approximately 85% detected once. Sequences were derived from peripheral blood, sampled on day 0 of MenACWY control vaccination. These receptor sequences come from an adult in good health. The CDR3 runs from the conserved cysteine through the conserved F or W. The order of the fields is clone size, V gene, D gene, J gene, CDR3 protein, CDR3 DNA. D genes are given only for firm matches. Rows give clone size only sometimes, using once, few, many, or a class for an expanded clone.

abundance: .; v_gene: TRBV5-1; d_gene: .; j_gene: TRBJ2-1; CDR3aa: CASSLAGSYNEQFF; CDR3nt: TGCGCCAGCAGCTTAGCGGGCTCCTACAATGAGCAGTTCTTC
abundance: .; v_gene: TRBV5-6; d_gene: .; j_gene: TRBJ2-1; CDR3aa: CASSFREGGNEQFF; CDR3nt: TGTGCCAGCAGCTTCAGGGAAGGGGGCAATGAGCAGTTCTTC
abundance: few; v_gene: TRBV6-5; d_gene: TRBD1; j_gene: TRBJ1-2; CDR3aa: CASRRTGGGYTF; CDR3nt: TGTGCCAGCAGACGGACAGGGGGTGGCTACACCTTC
abundance: .; v_gene: TRBV4-1; d_gene: TRBD2; j_gene: TRBJ2-7; CDR3aa: CASSLTDSGGAYEQYF; CDR3nt: TGCGCCAGCAGCCTCACAGATAGCGGGGGGGCGTACGAGCAGTACTTC
abundance: .; v_gene: TRBV6-5; d_gene: TRBD1; j_gene: TRBJ1-5; CDR3aa: CASRETGGQPQHF; CDR3nt: TGTGCCAGCAGGGAGACAGGGGGGCAGCCCCAGCATTTT
abundance: .; v_gene: TRBV2; d_gene: TRBD2; j_gene: TRBJ2-3; CDR3aa: CASKEGLSVDTQYF; CDR3nt: TGTGCCAGCAAGGAGGGACTAAGTGTAGATACGCAGTATTTT
abundance: .; v_gene: TRBV11-3; d_gene: TRBD1; j_gene: TRBJ2-2; CDR3aa: CASSLGTGSSGELFF; CDR3nt: TGTGCCAGCAGCTTAGGGACAGGGTCCAGCGGGGAGCTGTTTTTT
abundance: .; v_gene: TRBV19; d_gene: TRBD2; j_gene: TRBJ2-1; CDR3aa: CASSPRGGSYNEQFF; CDR3nt: TGTGCCAGTAGTCCGCGGGGGGGCTCCTACAATGAGCAGTTCTTC
abundance: .; v_gene: TRBV20-1; d_gene: .; j_gene: TRBJ1-4; CDR3aa: CSASSGLFNEKLFF; CDR3nt: TGCAGTGCTAGTTCCGGACTTTTTAATGAAAAACTGTTTTTT
abundance: .; v_gene: TRBV9; d_gene: TRBD2; j_gene: TRBJ2-5; CDR3aa: CASSVEGTRGHETQYF; CDR3nt: TGTGCCAGCAGCGTAGAGGGGACTAGGGGCCACGAGACCCAGTACTTC
abundance: .; v_gene: TRBV30; d_gene: .; j_gene: TRBJ1-2; CDR3aa: CAGWLYVGYTF; CDR3nt: TGTGCCGGATGGCTCTATGTTGGCTACACCTTC
abundance: .; v_gene: TRBV11-2; d_gene: TRBD2; j_gene: TRBJ2-1; CDR3aa: CASSLSSGGAGEQFF; CDR3nt: TGTGCCAGCAGCTTAAGTAGCGGGGGGGCAGGGGAGCAGTTCTTC
abundance: .; v_gene: TRBV11-2; d_gene: .; j_gene: TRBJ1-3; CDR3aa: CASRNPTGEAGNTIYF; CDR3nt: TGTGCCAGCAGGAATCCGACAGGTGAAGCTGGAAACACCATATATTTT
abundance: .; v_gene: TRBV7-6; d_gene: TRBD1; j_gene: TRBJ2-1; CDR3aa: CASSLTGVEPYNEQFF; CDR3nt: TGTGCCAGCAGCTTGACAGGGGTCGAACCCTACAATGAGCAGTTCTTC
abundance: once; v_gene: TRBV28; d_gene: .; j_gene: TRBJ1-5; CDR3aa: CASSFSQGGNQPQHF; CDR3nt: TGTGCCAGCAGTTTTTCGCAGGGTGGCAATCAGCCCCAGCATTTT